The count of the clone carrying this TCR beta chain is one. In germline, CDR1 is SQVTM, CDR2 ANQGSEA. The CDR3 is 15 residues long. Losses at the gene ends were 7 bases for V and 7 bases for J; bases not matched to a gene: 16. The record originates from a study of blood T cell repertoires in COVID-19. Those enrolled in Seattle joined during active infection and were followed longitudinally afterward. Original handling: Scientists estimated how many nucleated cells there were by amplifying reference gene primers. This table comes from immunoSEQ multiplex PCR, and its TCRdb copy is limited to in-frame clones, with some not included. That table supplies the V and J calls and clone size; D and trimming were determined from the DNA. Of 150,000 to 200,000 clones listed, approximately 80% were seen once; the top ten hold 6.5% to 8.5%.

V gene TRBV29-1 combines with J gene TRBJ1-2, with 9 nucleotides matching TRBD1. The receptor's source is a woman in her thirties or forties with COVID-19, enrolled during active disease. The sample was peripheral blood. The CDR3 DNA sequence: TGCAGCGCCCCCCTGGTCGGGACAGGGAAGGGTGGCTACACCTTC. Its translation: CSAPLVGTGKGGYTF.